This T cell receptor beta chain was sequenced for a study of blood T cell repertoires in COVID-19. Produced via immunoSEQ multiplex PCR; TCRdb's table is partial and in-frame only. The sample holds some 190,000 clones; less than 90% are singletons and the top ten take 15% to 20%. CDR3 size: 14 residues. V shed 1 base, J shed 5 bases, and the junction held 4 bases outside the gene matches. Germline assignment: CDR1 SEHNR and CDR2 FQNEAQ (reference sequence). The rearrangement links TRBV7-9 to TRBJ2-7; 8 bases agree with TRBD1. The sample consisted of peripheral blood. This clonotype originated in a human donor in a cohort sampled during active COVID-19. The CDR3 loop is CASSLGGQDHEQYF. CDR3 bases: TGTGCCAGCAGCTTAGGGGGACAGGACCACGAGCAGTACTTC.